This record concerns one TCR beta chain sequence. Residents of about two dozen US areas, aged roughly 18 to 89 years, made up the participants. Participant-given clinical history determined each cohort assignment. The data are from a study of blood T cell repertoires in COVID-19. On the study more broadly: The samples span acute and convalescent COVID-19 from the United States, Italy and Spain.

The authors' processing: Amplified reference gene primers provided the basis for estimating nucleated cell counts. Only in-frame clones appear in the TCRdb table, and some are missing; sequencing was by immunoSEQ multiplex PCR. Clone size and the V and J calls come from that table; the DNA yielded D and trimming. The sample includes about 400,000 clones, nearly 90% seen only once; the top ten take around 2%. Sequencing input: PBMCs or T cells enriched from blood (not recorded which). The source is a woman between 35 and 50 years old with acute COVID-19.

As DNA, the CDR3 is TGTGCCTGGAGCGTACGACAGGGAAAACTGTTTTTT. Translated, it gives CAWSVRQGKLFF. The V call is TRBV30, the J call TRBJ1-4, with 7 positions matching TRBD1. This CDR3 contains 12 residues. CDR1 and CDR2 from the germline V gene are GTSNPN and SVGIG (reference sequence). Germline trimming cut 3 bases from V and 10 bases from J; bases unmatched to any gene: 5.